The 5 T cell receptor beta chains below all came from one sample that was sequenced in a study of blood T cell repertoires in COVID-19. Measured with immunoSEQ multiplex PCR; TCRdb has only the in-frame clones, and not every one. The data show under 150,000 clones, with 88% seen just once and roughly 30% held by the top ten. Source material: peripheral blood. Receptors originate from a human donor in a cohort sampled during active COVID-19.

V is TRBV5-1 and J is TRBJ1-4, with 8 bases fitting TRBD1. V lost 4 bases and J lost 5; bases outside the gene matches: 13. The length of the CDR3 is 17 residues. The germline gives CDR1 SGHRS, CDR2 YFSETQ. In DNA form, the CDR3 reads TGCGCCAGCAGCGGGCAGGTCTCCAGGGGGCCAAATGAAAAACTGTTTTTT. It specifies CASSGQVSRGPNEKLFF.

In nucleotides, the CDR3 is TGCGCCAGCAGCCATCCCCTGGGGGGGGCGGGCTCCTACAATGAGCAGTTCTTC. Its protein is CASSHPLGGAGSYNEQFF. The V and J genes are TRBV4-1 and TRBJ2-1; a possible D gene is TRBD2 (7 bases). The CDR3 consists of 18 residues. The V gene lost 3 bases and the J gene lost 0 bases, with 18 bases spanning the gap. Germline CDR1 and CDR2: MGHRA and YSYEKL.

This clone appeared once. CDR3 residues: CASSLQGSGNTIYF. The DNA of the CDR3 is TGTGCCAGCAGCTTGCAGGGCTCTGGAAACACCATATATTTT. The chain links TRBV7-2 to TRBJ1-3, with D perhaps matching TRBD1 (5 bases). The germline V gene encodes CDR1 SGHTA and CDR2 FQGNSA. V lost 3 bases to trimming and J lost 0 bases, with 6 bases between them. The CDR3 loop spans 14 amino acids. Full variable domain (rest looked up from reference TRBV7-2 and TRBJ1-3): GAGVSQSPSNKVTEKGKDVELRCDPISGHTALYWYRQSLGQGLEFLIYFQGNSAPDKSGLPSDRFSAERTGGSVSTLTIQRTQQEDSAVYLCASSLQGSGNTIYFGEGSWLTVV.

The chain is built from TRBV18 and TRBJ2-7, with 8 bases that match TRBD1. The V gene's germline CDR1 is KGHSH and CDR2 LQKENI. CDR3 length equals 13 residues. V dropped 5 bases and J dropped 2; count of bases not matched to a gene: 2. Here the CDR3 reads CASSRTGTYEQYF. CDR3 coding DNA: TGTGCCAGCTCAAGGACAGGGACCTACGAGCAGTACTTC.

V is TRBV2 and J is TRBJ2-7; perhaps TRBD2 as D (5 bases). Trimming left V 7 bases short and J 2 bases short, with 15 bases between. Germline CDR1 and CDR2: SNHLY and FYNNEI. The CDR3 contains 14 residues. CDR3 loop: CASTTRRTPYEQYF. The CDR3 nucleotides are TGTGCCAGCACCACTAGGAGGACCCCCTACGAGCAGTACTTC.